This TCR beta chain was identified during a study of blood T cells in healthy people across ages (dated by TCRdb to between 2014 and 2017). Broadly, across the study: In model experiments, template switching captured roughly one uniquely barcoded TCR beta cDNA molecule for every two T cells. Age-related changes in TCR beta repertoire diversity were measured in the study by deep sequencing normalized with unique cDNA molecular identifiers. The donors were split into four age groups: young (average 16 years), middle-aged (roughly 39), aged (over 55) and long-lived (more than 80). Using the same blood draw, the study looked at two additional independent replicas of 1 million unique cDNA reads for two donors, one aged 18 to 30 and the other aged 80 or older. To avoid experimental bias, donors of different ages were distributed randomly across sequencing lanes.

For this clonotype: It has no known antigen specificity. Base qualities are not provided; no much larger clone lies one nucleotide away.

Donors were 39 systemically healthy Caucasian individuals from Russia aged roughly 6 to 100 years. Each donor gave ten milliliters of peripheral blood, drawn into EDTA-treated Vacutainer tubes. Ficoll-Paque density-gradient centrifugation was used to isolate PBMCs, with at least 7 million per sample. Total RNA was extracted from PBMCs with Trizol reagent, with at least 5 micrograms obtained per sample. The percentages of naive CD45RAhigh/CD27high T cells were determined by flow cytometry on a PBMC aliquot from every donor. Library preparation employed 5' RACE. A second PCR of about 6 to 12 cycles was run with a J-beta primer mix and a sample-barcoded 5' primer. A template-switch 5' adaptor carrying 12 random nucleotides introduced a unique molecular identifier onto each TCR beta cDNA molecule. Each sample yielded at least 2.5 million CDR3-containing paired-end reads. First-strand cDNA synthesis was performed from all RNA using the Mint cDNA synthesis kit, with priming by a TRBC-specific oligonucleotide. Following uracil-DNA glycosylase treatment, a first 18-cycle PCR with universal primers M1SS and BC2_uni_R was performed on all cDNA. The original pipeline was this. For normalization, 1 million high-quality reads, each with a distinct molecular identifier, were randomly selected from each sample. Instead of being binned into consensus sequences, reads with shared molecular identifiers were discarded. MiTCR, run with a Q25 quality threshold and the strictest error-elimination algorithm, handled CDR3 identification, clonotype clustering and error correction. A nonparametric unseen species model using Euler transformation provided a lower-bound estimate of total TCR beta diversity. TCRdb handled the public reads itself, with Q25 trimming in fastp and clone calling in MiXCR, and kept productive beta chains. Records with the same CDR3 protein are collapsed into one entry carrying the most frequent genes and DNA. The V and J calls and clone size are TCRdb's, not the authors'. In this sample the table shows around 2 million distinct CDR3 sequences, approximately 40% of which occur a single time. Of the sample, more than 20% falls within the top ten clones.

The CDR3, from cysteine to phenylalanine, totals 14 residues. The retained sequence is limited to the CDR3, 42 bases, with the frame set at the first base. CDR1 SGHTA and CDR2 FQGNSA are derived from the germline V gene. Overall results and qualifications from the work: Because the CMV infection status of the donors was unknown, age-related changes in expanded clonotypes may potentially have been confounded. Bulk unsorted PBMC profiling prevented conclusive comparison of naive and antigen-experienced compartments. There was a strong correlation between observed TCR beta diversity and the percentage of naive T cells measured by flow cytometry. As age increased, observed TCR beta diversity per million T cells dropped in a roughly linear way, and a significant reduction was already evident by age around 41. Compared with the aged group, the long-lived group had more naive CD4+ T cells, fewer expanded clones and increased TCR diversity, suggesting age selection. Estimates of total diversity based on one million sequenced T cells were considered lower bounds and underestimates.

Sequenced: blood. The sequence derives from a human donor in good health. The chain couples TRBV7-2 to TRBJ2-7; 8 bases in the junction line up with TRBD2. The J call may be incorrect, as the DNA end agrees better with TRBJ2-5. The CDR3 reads CASSFAREEETQYF. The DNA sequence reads TGTGCCAGCAGCTTCGCGCGGGAGGAGGAGACCCAGTACTTC.